This section outlines one T cell receptor beta chain sequence together with its context. This specimen belongs to a study of OX40 agonist ivuxolimab in advanced cancers. Looking at the study overall: Patients achieving partial responses numbered three: one hepatocellular carcinoma case and two cutaneous melanoma cases.

The data were produced by immunoSEQ multiplex PCR, yet TCRdb's version contains in-frame clones alone and is incomplete. This sample yields about 20,000 clones, of which roughly 70% are seen a single time; 20% to 25% belongs to the top ten. Germline CDR1 and CDR2: SQVTM and ANQGSEA. V was cut by 1 base and J by 5 bases, with 14 bases left in between. The CDR3 runs to 15 residues. The source is an adult with an advanced solid tumor such as melanoma, head and neck, liver or kidney cancer. The material sequenced was CD4+ or CD8+ T cells sorted from blood, taken in a trial of the OX40 agonist ivuxolimab. The rearrangement joins TRBV29-1 to TRBJ1-4; the D gene is possibly TRBD1 (6 bases). The CDR3 nucleotides read TGCAGCGTTGAAGTCCCCGGACAGTCAAATGAAAAACTGTTTTTT. This gives the protein CSVEVPGQSNEKLFF.